Here is one T cell receptor beta chain with its context. The record originates from a study of shared clonotypes between healthy human individuals. Overall study: Every donor yielded three CD4 naive, three CD4 memory, two CD8 naive and one CD8 memory plate.

Researchers divided each subset's genomic DNA evenly across several immunoSEQ plates. Method: immunoSEQ multiplex PCR; TCRdb's copy keeps in-frame clones and lacks some. The sample holds approximately 740,000 clones, around 74% seen once. Free of recent acute infections or vaccinations, the donors were healthy HIV-negative adults. This CDR3 is built from 15 residues. The germline V gene has CDR1 SGHRS and CDR2 YFSETQ. V trimming: 2 bases; J trimming: 5 bases; junction bases outside the gene matches: 6. The V call is TRBV5-1, the J call TRBJ2-2, with TRBD1 identical over 7 bases. Sequencing used memory CD4+ T cells sorted from blood. Subset of the sample: CD45RA-negative fraction. The sequence came from a woman aged 25 to 45 in good health. The CDR3 region is CASSFGDRVTGELFF. The CDR3 region has the DNA TGCGCCAGCAGCTTTGGGGACAGAGTGACCGGGGAGCTGTTTTTT.